The clone carrying this T cell receptor beta chain was counted between two and nine times. The antigen is not known. This sample is part of a study of T cells in Graves' hyperthyroidism and ophthalmopathy. Background on the study: Peripheral blood collection took place at initial diagnosis, before any treatment. Study conclusions and caveats: It was a median about seven months before onset that the model predicted ophthalmopathy. Most expanded thyroid clonotypes above 0.001 recurred in blood.

V was clipped by 2 bases and J by 0 bases, with 17 bases between them. The germline V gene encodes CDR1 DFQATT and CDR2 SNEGSKA (reference sequence). The CDR3 is made up of 17 amino acids. TCR beta CDR3 regions were amplified from RNA transcripts. In the first-round RT-PCR of the TCR CDR3, the HTBI primer set was used. TCRdb fed the multiplex PCR reads into MiXCR, producing one record per CDR3 protein. The sample shows approximately 560,000 distinct CDR3 sequences, 15% to 19% of them seen only once. With a duration under 2 months, the hyperthyroidism was newly diagnosed in patients aged 18 to 65. The sample consisted of blood. The rearrangement joins TRBV20-1 to TRBJ1-5; D is undetermined. The sequence was obtained from a woman in her twenties or thirties with Graves' hyperthyroidism. The CDR3 nucleotides read TGCAGTGCTAGAAGTCCCGGGAGGCACATTAGCAATCAGCCCCAGCATTTT. This sequence encodes CSARSPGRHISNQPQHF.